Here is one T cell receptor beta chain with its context. This same CDR3 is encoded by further DNA sequences in the sample. TCRdb's copy holds only in-frame clones and misses some; the assay was immunoSEQ multiplex PCR. This sample has under 2.5 million clones, with approximately 90% found just once. This sample was taken from a study of shared clonotypes between healthy human individuals. The CDR3 covers 11 residues. V lost 2 bases and J lost 1, with 1 base in between. The germline V gene encodes CDR1 SGHKS and CDR2 YYEKEE (reference sequence). The source of this sequence is a man aged 18 to 30 in good health. Some clones in this sample may be carry-over from other donors' samples. The material sequenced was naive CD4+ T cells from PBMCs. Subset specified: CD45RA+ positively selected. The J gene is TRBJ2-7, the V gene TRBV5-5; no clear D gene. The DNA for the CDR3 is TGTGCCAGCAGCTTTTCCTACGAGCAGTACTTC. Translated, it gives CASSFSYEQYF. Combining the CDR3 with reference TRBV5-5 and TRBJ2-7 gives the whole variable domain DAGVTQSPTHLIKTRGQQVTLRCSPISGHKSVSWYQQVLGQGPQFIFQYYEKEERGRGNFPDRFSARQFPNYSSELNVNALLLGDSALYLCASSFSYEQYFGPGTRLTVT.